This T cell receptor beta chain was documented in a study of T cell clonality in common variable immunodeficiency (dated by TCRdb to between 2014 and 2017). General conclusions and limits of the study: Differences among patients in the CVID cohort limited the correlations between repertoire features and clinical complications. TCRbeta clonality was higher in CVID subjects than in healthy controls (t-test p = 0.018), and the increase was most characteristic of about a third of subjects. Healthy controls shared more TCRbeta clones with each other than CVID subjects shared among themselves (p < 0.0001). Even though DNA input was the same, control samples had an average of about 80,000 unique sequences each, compared with some 32,000 in CVID samples. CVID TCRbeta sequences reportedly showed fewer deletions and N-nucleotide insertions and lacked highly modified clones with 13 or more V deletions. The authors noted that sequencing repertoires of T cell subpopulations would be needed to clarify what caused the increased clonality in CVID.

Predominantly Caucasian heritage was noted among both the CVID patients and the healthy controls. Heparinized peripheral whole blood samples of roughly 5 to 8 ml were obtained from each donor. Genomic DNA from adults with common variable immune deficiency (CVID) and from healthy adult controls was the source for sequencing TCRbeta CDR3 repertoires. The control group was made up of roughly 22 healthy adult volunteers (approximately 10 male and approximately twelve female) whose ages ranged from about 23 to 66 years, with a mean age of roughly 30. Diluted blood was subjected to density centrifugation over Hypaque 1077 or Ficoll-Paque for isolation of peripheral blood mononuclear cells. Genomic DNA was obtained from unsorted mononuclear cells using either Qiagen column purification or a centrifugation-based method. This clone has at least ten counts. Its antigen specificity is not known. The CDR3 goes on 3 residues after the read ends, and that part is filled in from the germline J gene.

Trimming leaves V shorter by 6 bases and J shorter by 0 bases, with the junction holding 8 bases beyond the gene matches. Inclusive of the bounding cysteine and phenylalanine, the CDR3 is 16 residues long. Only the CDR3 bases that were read are kept: 39 of them, in frame from base 1. For sequencing input, CVID and control samples contributed equivalent amounts of genomic DNA. For every sample, a 60 bp segment covering the rearranged TCRbeta CDR3 region was amplified and then sequenced. The immunoSEQ assay, a bias-corrected multiplex PCR combined with high-throughput sequencing, was used to amplify TCRbeta. In the authors' own workflow: Each unique nucleotide sequence was treated as a clone and annotated with V, D and J genes, copy number and frequency. Sequences were labeled productive if in frame, and non-productive if out of frame or containing stop codons. Clonality was calculated from Shannon's entropy as previously described. The predicted amino acid sequences of productive clones were used to derive the mean CDR3 Kyte-Doolittle hydropathy. Using the R hclust function, scaled V gene usage was clustered hierarchically with Manhattan distance and complete linkage. Clone sharing by CDR3 amino acid sequence was assessed by resampling 12 repertoires per group over 100 rounds. The repertoires were searched for about 70 published EBV-specific and some 250 published CMV-specific TCRbeta sequences. A couple of CVID samples yielding fewer than 10,000 sequences were excluded from analysis, leaving approximately 40 CVID repertoires. TCRdb's version of the immuneACCESS table is confined to in-frame rearrangements and falls short of the full clone set. An unresolved V gene accounts for under half of the shortfall where checked; the remainder is of unknown origin. The D gene and trimming were derived from the DNA, and the V and J assignments and clone size from that table. The table puts around 34,000 clones in this sample, none counted just once. Of the sample, 0.95% falls within the top ten clones.

This chain joins TRBV12-3 or TRBV12-4 to TRBJ2-1, and 7 junctional nucleotides match TRBD2. The sequence derives from a person aged 18-69 years in good health. The specimen was peripheral blood mononuclear cells. The encoded CDR3 is CASSPSGLSSYNEQFF. CDR3 DNA, as far as it was read: TGTGCCAGCAGCCCTAGCGGCCTAAGCTCCTACAATGAG.